The sequence of this T cell receptor (beta chain) was determined in a study of shared clonotypes between healthy human individuals. Study conclusions and caveats: Generation of non-shared clonotypes was less probable than generation of clonotypes shared by all four donors. Of the naive CD4 clonotypes, about 5.4% were shared across a handful of donors.

V was pared by 6 bases and J by 1 base, with 8 bases of the junction left unmatched. CDR1 and CDR2 (germline): SGHAT, FQDESV (reference sequence). The length of the CDR3 is 16 residues. Concerning this clone itself: Its antigen is still unknown.

Original processing notes: Owing to the provision of junction-only sequences devoid of quality scores by immunoSEQ, filtering differed. The protocol was immunoSEQ multiplex PCR, while the TCRdb copy is restricted to in-frame clones and leaves out a portion. V, J and clone size derive from that table, while D and trimming were established from the DNA sequence. The sample records roughly 380,000 clones, 90% to 97% being singletons. The gene calls are TRBV11-1 and TRBJ1-1; TRBD1 agrees at 10 bases. The receptor was derived from a man aged 25 to 45 in good health. The sequenced sample was memory CD8+ T cells sorted from blood. Stated subset: CD45RO+ cells pooled with CCR7-negative TemRA cells. This CDR3 reads CASRPPGTGANTEAFF. CDR3 sequence (DNA): TGTGCCAGCAGGCCTCCCGGGACAGGGGCGAACACTGAAGCTTTCTTT. Full variable domain (outside the CDR3, taken from reference TRBV11-1 and TRBJ1-1): EAEVAQSPRYKITEKSQAVAFWCDPISGHATLYWYRQILGQGPELLVQFQDESVVDDSQLPKDRFSAERLKGVDSTLKIQPAELGDSAMYLCASRPPGTGANTEAFFGQGTRLTVV.